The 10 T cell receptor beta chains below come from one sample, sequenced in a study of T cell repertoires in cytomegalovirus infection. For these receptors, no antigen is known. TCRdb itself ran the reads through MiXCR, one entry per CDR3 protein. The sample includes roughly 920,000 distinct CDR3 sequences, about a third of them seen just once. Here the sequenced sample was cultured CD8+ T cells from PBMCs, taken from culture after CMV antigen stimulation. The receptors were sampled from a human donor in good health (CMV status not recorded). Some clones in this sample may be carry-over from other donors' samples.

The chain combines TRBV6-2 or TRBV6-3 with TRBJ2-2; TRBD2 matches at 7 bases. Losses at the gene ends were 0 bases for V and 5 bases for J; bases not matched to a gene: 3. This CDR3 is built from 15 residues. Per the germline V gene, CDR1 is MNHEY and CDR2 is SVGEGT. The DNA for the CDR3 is TGTGCCAGCAGTTACTCTCCAGCGGGGACCGGGGAGCTGTTTTTT. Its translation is CASSYSPAGTGELFF.

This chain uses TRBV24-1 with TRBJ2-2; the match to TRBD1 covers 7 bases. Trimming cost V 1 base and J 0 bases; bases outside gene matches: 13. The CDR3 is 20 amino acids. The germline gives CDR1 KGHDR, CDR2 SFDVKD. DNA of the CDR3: TGTGCCACCAGTGATTTCAGTGACAGGGCCTTTTTTTCGAACACCGGGGAGCTGTTTTTT. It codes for CATSDFSDRAFFSNTGELFF.

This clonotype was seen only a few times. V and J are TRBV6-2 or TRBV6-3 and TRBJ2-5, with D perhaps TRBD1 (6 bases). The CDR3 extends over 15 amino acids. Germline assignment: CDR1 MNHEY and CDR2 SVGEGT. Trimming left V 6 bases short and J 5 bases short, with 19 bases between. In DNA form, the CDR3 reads TGTGCCAGCAGCTCCCGGACAGTTCAACGGGAGACCCAGTACTTC. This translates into CASSSRTVQRETQYF.

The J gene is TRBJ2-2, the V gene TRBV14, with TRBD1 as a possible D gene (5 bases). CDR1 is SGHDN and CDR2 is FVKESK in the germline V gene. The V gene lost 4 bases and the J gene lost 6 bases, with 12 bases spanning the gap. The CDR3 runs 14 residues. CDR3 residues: CASSLTVGPGELFF. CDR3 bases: TGTGCCAGCAGCCTTACTGTGGGGCCCGGGGAGCTGTTTTTT.

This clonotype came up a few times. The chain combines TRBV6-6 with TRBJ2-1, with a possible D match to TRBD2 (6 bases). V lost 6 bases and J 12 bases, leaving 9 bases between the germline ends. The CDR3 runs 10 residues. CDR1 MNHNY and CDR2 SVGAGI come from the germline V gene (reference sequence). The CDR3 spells CASRGLGQFF. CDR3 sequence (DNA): TGTGCCAGCAGGGGACTGGGGCAGTTCTTC.

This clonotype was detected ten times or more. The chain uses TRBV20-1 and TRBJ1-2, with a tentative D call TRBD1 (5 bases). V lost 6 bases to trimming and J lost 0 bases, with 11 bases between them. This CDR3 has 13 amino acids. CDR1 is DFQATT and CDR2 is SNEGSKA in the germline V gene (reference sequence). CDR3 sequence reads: CSAPGPANYGYTF. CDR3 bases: TGCAGTGCCCCGGGACCCGCTAACTATGGCTACACCTTC.

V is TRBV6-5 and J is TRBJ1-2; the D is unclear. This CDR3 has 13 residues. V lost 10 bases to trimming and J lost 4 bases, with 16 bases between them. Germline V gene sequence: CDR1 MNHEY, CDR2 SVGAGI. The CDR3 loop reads CATRLARSYGYTF. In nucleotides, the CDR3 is TGTGCCACCAGATTGGCGCGCAGCTATGGCTACACCTTC.

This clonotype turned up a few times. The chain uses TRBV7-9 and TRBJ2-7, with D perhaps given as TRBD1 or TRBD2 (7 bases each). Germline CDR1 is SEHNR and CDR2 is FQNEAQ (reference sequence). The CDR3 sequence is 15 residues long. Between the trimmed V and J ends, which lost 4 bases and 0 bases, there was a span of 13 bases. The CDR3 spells CASSSAGTDSYEQYF. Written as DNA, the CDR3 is TGTGCCAGCAGCTCAGCGGGGACAGACTCCTACGAGCAGTACTTC.

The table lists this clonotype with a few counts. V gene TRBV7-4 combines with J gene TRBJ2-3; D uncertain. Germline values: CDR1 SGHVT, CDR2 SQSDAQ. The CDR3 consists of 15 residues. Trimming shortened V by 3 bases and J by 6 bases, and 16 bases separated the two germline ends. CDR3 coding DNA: TGTGCCAGCAGCTTCAGTTTGGCAGTCGGGGATACGCAGTATTTT. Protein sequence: CASSFSLAVGDTQYF. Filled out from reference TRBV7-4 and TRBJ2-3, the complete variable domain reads GAGVSQSPRYKVAKRGRDVALRCDSISGHVTLYWYRQTLGQGSEVLTYSQSDAQRDKSGRPSGRFSAERPERSVSTLKIQRTEQGDSAVYLCASSFSLAVGDTQYFGPGTRLTVL.

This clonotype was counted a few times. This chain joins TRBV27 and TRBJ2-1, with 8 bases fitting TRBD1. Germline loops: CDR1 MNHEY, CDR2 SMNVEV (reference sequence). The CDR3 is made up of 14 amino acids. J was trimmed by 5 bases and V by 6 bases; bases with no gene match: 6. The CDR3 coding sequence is TGTGCCAGCAGACCGGGACAGGTTAACAATGAGCAGTTCTTC. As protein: CASRPGQVNNEQFF.